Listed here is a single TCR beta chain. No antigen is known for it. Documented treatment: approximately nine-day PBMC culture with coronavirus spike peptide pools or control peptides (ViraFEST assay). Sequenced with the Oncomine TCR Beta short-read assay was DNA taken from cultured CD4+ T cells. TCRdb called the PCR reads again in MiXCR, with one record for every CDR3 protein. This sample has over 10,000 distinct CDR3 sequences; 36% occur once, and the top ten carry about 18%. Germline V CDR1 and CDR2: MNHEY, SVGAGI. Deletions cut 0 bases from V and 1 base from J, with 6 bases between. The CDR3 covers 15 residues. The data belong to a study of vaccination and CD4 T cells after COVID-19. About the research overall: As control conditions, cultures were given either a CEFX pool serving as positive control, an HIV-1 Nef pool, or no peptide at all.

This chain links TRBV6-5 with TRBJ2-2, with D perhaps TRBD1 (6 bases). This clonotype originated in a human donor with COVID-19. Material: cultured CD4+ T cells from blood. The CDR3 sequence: CASSYSTGNTGELFF. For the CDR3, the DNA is TGTGCCAGCAGTTACTCGACAGGGAACACCGGGGAGCTGTTTTTT.